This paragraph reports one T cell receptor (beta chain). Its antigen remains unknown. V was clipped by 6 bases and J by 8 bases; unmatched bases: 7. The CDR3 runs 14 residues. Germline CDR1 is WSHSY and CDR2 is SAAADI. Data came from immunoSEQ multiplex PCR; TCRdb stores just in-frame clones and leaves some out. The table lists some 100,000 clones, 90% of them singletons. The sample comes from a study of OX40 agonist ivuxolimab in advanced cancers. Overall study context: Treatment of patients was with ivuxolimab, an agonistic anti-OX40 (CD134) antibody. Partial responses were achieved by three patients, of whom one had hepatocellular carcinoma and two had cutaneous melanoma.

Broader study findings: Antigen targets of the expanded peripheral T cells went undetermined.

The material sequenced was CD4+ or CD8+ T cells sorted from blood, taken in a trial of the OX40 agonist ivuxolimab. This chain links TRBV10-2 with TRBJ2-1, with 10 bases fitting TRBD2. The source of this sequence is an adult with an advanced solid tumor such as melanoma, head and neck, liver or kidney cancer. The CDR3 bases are TGCGCCAGCAGAGGTAGCGGGAGGAAATATGAGCAGTTCTTC. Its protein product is CASRGSGRKYEQFF.